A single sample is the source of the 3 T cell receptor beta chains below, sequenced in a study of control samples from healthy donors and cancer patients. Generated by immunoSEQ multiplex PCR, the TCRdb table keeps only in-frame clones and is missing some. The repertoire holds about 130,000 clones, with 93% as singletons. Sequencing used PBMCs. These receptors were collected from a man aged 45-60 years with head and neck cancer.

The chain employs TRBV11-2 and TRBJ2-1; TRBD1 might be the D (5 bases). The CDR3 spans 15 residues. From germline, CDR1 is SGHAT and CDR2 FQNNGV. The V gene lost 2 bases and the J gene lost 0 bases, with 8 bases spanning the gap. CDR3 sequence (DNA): TGTGCCAGCAGCTTAAGACAGACCTCCTACAATGAGCAGTTCTTC. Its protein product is CASSLRQTSYNEQFF.

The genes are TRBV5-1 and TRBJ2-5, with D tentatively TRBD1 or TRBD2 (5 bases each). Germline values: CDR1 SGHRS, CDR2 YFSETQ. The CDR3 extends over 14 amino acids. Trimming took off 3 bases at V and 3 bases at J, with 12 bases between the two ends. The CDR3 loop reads CASSSGTAKETQYF. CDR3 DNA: TGCGCCAGCAGCTCCGGGACGGCCAAAGAGACCCAGTACTTC. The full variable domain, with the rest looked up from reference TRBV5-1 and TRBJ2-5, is KAGVTQTPRYLIKTRGQQVTLSCSPISGHRSVSWYQQTPGQGLQFLFEYFSETQRNKGNFPGRFSGRQFSNSRSEMNVSTLELGDSALYLCASSSGTAKETQYFGPGTRLLVL.

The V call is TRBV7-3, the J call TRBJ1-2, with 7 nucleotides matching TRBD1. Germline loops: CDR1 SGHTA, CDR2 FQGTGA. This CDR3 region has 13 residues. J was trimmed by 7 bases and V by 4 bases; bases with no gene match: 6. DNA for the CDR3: TGTGCCAGCAGCTCACAGGGGAATAGTGGCTACACCTTC. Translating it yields CASSSQGNSGYTF. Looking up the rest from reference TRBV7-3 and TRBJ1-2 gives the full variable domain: GAGVSQTPSNKVTEKGKYVELRCDPISGHTALYWYRQSLGQGPEFLIYFQGTGAADDSGLPNDRFFAVRPEGSVSTLKIQRTERGDSAVYLCASSSQGNSGYTFGSGTRLTVV.